These 14 T cell receptor beta chains were sequenced from one sample in a study of shared clonotypes between healthy human individuals. Generated by immunoSEQ multiplex PCR, the TCRdb table keeps only in-frame clones and is missing some. The sample includes approximately 2.1 million clones, approximately 95% of them seen just once. Sequenced input: naive CD4+ T cells from PBMCs. Indicated subset: CD45RA+ positively selected. The receptor source for this set is a man in his late teens or twenties in good health. Some clones in this sample may be carry-over from other donors' samples.

The CDR3 sequence is CASSQTSGSSDTQYF. The DNA of the CDR3 is TGTGCCAGCAGCCAGACTAGCGGGAGTTCAGATACGCAGTATTTT. The genes are TRBV5-4 and TRBJ2-3; 12 bases agree with TRBD2. The J segment lost 4 bases and the V segment lost 4 bases, leaving 4 bases of the junction unmatched. This CDR3 is built from 15 residues. CDR1 and CDR2 from the germline V gene are SGHNT and YYREEE (reference sequence).

A single count supports this clone. The chain uses TRBV18 and TRBJ2-2; D call uncertain. Germline V gives CDR1 KGHSH, CDR2 LQKENI. The CDR3 covers 13 residues. Trimming removed 3 bases at V and 5 bases at J, with 7 bases between. The CDR3 region has the DNA TGTGCCAGCTCACCGACGTGGACCGGGGAGCTGTTTTTT. It specifies CASSPTWTGELFF. Variable domain in full (rest from reference TRBV18 and TRBJ2-2): NAGVMQNPRHLVRRRGQEARLRCSPMKGHSHVYWYRQLPEEGLKFMVYLQKENIIDESGMPKERFSAEFPKEGPSILRIQQVVRGDSAAYFCASSPTWTGELFFGEGSRLTVL.

V usage is TRBV10-3 and J usage is TRBJ1-2; D remains unclear. This CDR3 comprises 14 residues. Germline assignment: CDR1 ENHRY and CDR2 SYGVKD. V was trimmed by 0 bases and J by 7 bases, leaving 12 bases between them. CDR3 protein: CAISESTGRSGYTF. CDR3 DNA: TGTGCCATCAGTGAGTCAACGGGGAGGAGTGGCTACACCTTC.

J is TRBJ2-7 and V is TRBV10-3, with 9 positions matching TRBD1. Per germline, CDR1 ENHRY and CDR2 SYGVKD. The CDR3 has 13 residues. Trimming at V came to 6 bases and at J to 5 bases, leaving 5 bases not matched to a gene. DNA of the CDR3: TGTGCCATCAGCGGGACAGGGCAGGACGAGCAGTACTTC. This codes for CAISGTGQDEQYF.

The V call is TRBV2, the J call TRBJ2-1; 7 positions match TRBD1. CDR1 and CDR2 (germline): SNHLY, FYNNEI. The CDR3 consists of 17 residues. V shed 8 bases and J 3 bases; nucleotides not matched to a gene: 16. The CDR3 loop reads CASLPGLGQGVYNEQFF. CDR3 nucleotide sequence: TGTGCCAGCTTGCCCGGGTTAGGGCAGGGGGTCTACAATGAGCAGTTCTTC.

This chain uses TRBV7-2 with TRBJ2-3; 14 nucleotides align to TRBD2. Germline V gene sequence: CDR1 SGHTA, CDR2 FQGNSA. The CDR3 has 15 residues. With V trimmed by 8 bases and J by 5 bases, 6 bases remained unmatched. The CDR3 loop is CASEPGTSGRDTQYF. The CDR3 region has the DNA TGTGCCAGCGAGCCCGGGACTAGCGGGAGAGATACGCAGTATTTT.

The V gene is TRBV4-1, the J gene TRBJ1-1; possible D gene TRBD1, 6 bases. The CDR3 is 17 amino acids. Germline CDR1 reads MGHRA; CDR2 reads YSYEKL. Trimming shortened V by 1 base and J by 12 bases, and 27 bases separated the two germline ends. CDR3 sequence reads: CASSQVRGAQSPRGTFF. The CDR3 bases are TGCGCCAGCAGCCAAGTAAGGGGGGCGCAGAGTCCGAGGGGAACTTTCTTT.

A single count supports this clone. This chain connects TRBV5-1 to TRBJ1-3; TRBD1 is a possible D gene (5 bases). V lost 4 bases, J lost 8 bases, and 22 bases lay in between. Germline-derived CDR1 and CDR2 are SGHRS and YFSETQ. This CDR3 is built from 16 residues. The CDR3 reads CASSAQQALASDTIYF. DNA for the CDR3: TGCGCCAGCAGCGCTCAACAGGCTCTCGCTTCTGACACCATATATTTT.

V usage is TRBV5-1 and J usage is TRBJ1-2, with D possibly TRBD1 on 6 matching bases. Germline loops: CDR1 SGHRS, CDR2 YFSETQ. This CDR3 has 17 residues. Trimming removed 4 bases from V and 0 bases from J, with 19 bases in between. The CDR3 loop is CASSLTNTGTTNYGYTF. The CDR3 DNA reads TGCGCCAGCAGCCTAACCAATACCGGGACAACTAACTATGGCTACACCTTC.

This sequence joins TRBV18 and TRBJ2-2; D is unresolved. The germline gives CDR1 KGHSH, CDR2 LQKENI. V lost 6 bases and J lost 1, with 12 bases in between. The CDR3 covers 15 residues. Here the CDR3 reads CASSQSIENTGELFF. In nucleotides, the CDR3 is TGTGCCAGCTCCCAATCCATTGAGAACACCGGGGAGCTGTTTTTT.

This sequence joins TRBV27 and TRBJ2-5; 8 bases align to TRBD1. In germline, CDR1 is MNHEY, CDR2 SMNVEV (reference sequence). The CDR3 covers 17 residues. V trimming: 5 bases; J trimming: 4 bases; junction bases outside the gene matches: 15. This chain's CDR3 is CASSTKLLRQGAETQYF. In nucleotides, the CDR3 is TGTGCCAGCAGTACTAAGCTTCTCCGGCAGGGGGCAGAGACCCAGTACTTC.

The chain uses TRBV27 and TRBJ2-1; perhaps TRBD2 as D (6 bases). Per germline, CDR1 MNHEY and CDR2 SMNVEV (reference sequence). V lost 6 bases and J 1 base, leaving 22 bases between the germline ends. The CDR3 consists of 18 residues. The CDR3 DNA sequence: TGTGCCAGCAGCTTTGATTGGCGGGGAGGCCCTTCCTACAATGAGCAGTTCTTC. Translating gives CASSFDWRGGPSYNEQFF.

As regards this clone: The same CDR3 is also encoded by other DNA sequences in this sample. The V call is TRBV28, the J call TRBJ2-7; 8 bases fit TRBD1. This CDR3 is built from 13 residues. Losses at the gene ends were 11 bases for V and 2 bases for J; bases not matched to a gene: 8. Germline lookup yields CDR1 MDHEN and CDR2 SYDVKM. The CDR3 reads CASRRGLTYEQYF. CDR3 DNA sequence: TGTGCCTCACGCAGGGGGCTCACCTACGAGCAGTACTTC.

The chain couples TRBV4-3 to TRBJ1-4; a possible D gene is TRBD1 (6 bases). This CDR3 region has 17 residues. Looked up from germline, CDR1 is LGHNA and CDR2 is YSLEER. Trimming stripped 2 bases from V and 7 bases from J, with 20 bases between. The CDR3 spells CASSQLPRGGFREKLFF. For the CDR3, the DNA is TGCGCCAGCAGCCAACTCCCGCGAGGGGGATTCCGTGAAAAACTGTTTTTT.